These 12 T cell receptor beta chains were sequenced from one sample in a study of shared clonotypes between healthy human individuals. Repertoires were generated with immunoSEQ multiplex PCR, while TCRdb's copy carries only in-frame clones and drops some. This sample has approximately 1.5 million clones; around 98.5% occur once, and the top ten carry approximately 0.38%. The material sequenced was naive CD4+ T cells sorted from blood. Subset specified: CD45RA+ positively selected. The receptors here all came from a man aged 25 to 40 in good health.

V usage is TRBV6-5 and J usage is TRBJ2-5, with D perhaps matching TRBD2 (5 bases). The assigned J gene may be wrong: the sequence end matches TRBJ2-7 better. The CDR3 spans 12 residues. Germline values: CDR1 MNHEY, CDR2 SVGAGI. This chain's CDR3 is CASSRGSYEQYF. The CDR3 coding sequence is TGTGCCAGCAGCCGGGGCTCCTACGAGCAGTACTTC.

The V and J genes are TRBV7-3 and TRBJ2-2; D call uncertain. This CDR3 region has 12 residues. The V and J ends lost 5 bases and 2 bases respectively, with 3 bases between them. The germline gives CDR1 SGHTA, CDR2 FQGTGA. DNA of the CDR3: TGTGCCAGCAGCGTAAACACCGGGGAGCTGTTTTTT. Its translation: CASSVNTGELFF.

V and J are TRBV7-2 and TRBJ2-1; 10 bases fit TRBD2. V was pared by 2 bases and J by 0 bases, with 4 bases of the junction left unmatched. There are 17 residues in the CDR3. Germline V gene lookup returns CDR1 SGHTA and CDR2 FQGNSA. DNA of the CDR3: TGTGCCAGCAGCTTACGGTCTAGCGGGAGCTCCTACAATGAGCAGTTCTTC. This translates into CASSLRSSGSSYNEQFF.

This sequence joins TRBV29-1 and TRBJ1-5; TRBD1 matches 8 bases. Germline-derived CDR1 and CDR2 are SQVTM and ANQGSEA. The CDR3 length is 12 residues. The V gene end was trimmed by 7 bases and the J gene end by 7 bases; junction bases not matched to a gene: 6. This CDR3 is CSARTGLQPQHF. For the CDR3, the DNA is TGCAGCGCTAGGACAGGGTTACAGCCCCAGCATTTT. The whole variable domain, filled in from reference TRBV29-1 and TRBJ1-5, reads SAVISQKPSRDICQRGTSLTIQCQVDSQVTMMFWYRQQPGQSLTLIATANQGSEATYESGFVIDKFPISRPNLTFSTLTVSNMSPEDSSIYLCSARTGLQPQHFGDGTRLSIL.

The chain joins TRBV19 to TRBJ2-7, with 7 bases identical to TRBD2. Germline V gene data show CDR1 as LNHDA and CDR2 as SQIVND (reference sequence). The CDR3 runs 13 residues. J gave up 3 bases and V 2 bases, and 1 base lay outside the gene matches. The CDR3 DNA follows: TGTGCCAGTAGTATAACTAGCGACTACGAGCAGTACTTC. Its translation is CASSITSDYEQYF.

J is TRBJ2-7 and V is TRBV5-6; TRBD1 aligns across 8 bases. The J segment lost 3 bases and the V segment lost 4 bases, leaving 9 bases of the junction unmatched. This CDR3 has 15 residues. CDR1 and CDR2 (germline): SGHDT, YYEEEE. CDR3 loop: CASSRLTGEDYEQYF. As DNA, the CDR3 is TGTGCCAGCAGCCGACTGACAGGGGAAGACTACGAGCAGTACTTC.

V and J are TRBV10-2 and TRBJ2-1; maybe TRBD2 (6 bases). Per the germline V gene, CDR1 is WSHSY and CDR2 is SAAADI. V lost 8 bases, J lost 3 bases, and 14 bases lay in between. The CDR3 runs 14 residues. DNA for the CDR3: TGCGCCAGCTCCTTAGCGGATTACTACAATGAGCAGTTCTTC. Its protein product is CASSLADYYNEQFF.

The V call is TRBV7-6, the J call TRBJ2-3; 7 bases fit TRBD2. V gave up 4 bases and J gave up 0 bases; unmatched junction bases: 4. Germline V lookup: CDR1 SGHVS, CDR2 FNYEAQ. This CDR3 contains 15 residues. CDR3 region: CASSSLAASTDTQYF. The CDR3 DNA sequence: TGTGCCAGCAGCTCCCTAGCGGCTAGCACAGATACGCAGTATTTT.

The gene calls are TRBV5-1 and TRBJ1-1; D may be TRBD1 (5 bases). The CDR3 consists of 14 residues. The germline CDR1 and CDR2 sequences are SGHRS and YFSETQ. The germline V and J ends were trimmed by 2 bases and 6 bases, with 14 bases remaining between them. The CDR3 region is CASSLGEFGSEAFF. In DNA, the CDR3 is TGCGCCAGCAGCTTAGGGGAGTTTGGCTCTGAAGCTTTCTTT.

The chain combines TRBV10-2 with TRBJ1-5; a possible D gene is TRBD1 (5 bases). The CDR3 is made up of 13 amino acids. Between the trimmed V and J ends, which lost 3 bases and 3 bases, there was a span of 6 bases. Germline loops: CDR1 WSHSY, CDR2 SAAADI. DNA of the CDR3: TGCGCCAGCAGTGACAGGGCCAATCAGCCCCAGCATTTT. This gives the protein CASSDRANQPQHF.

The chain carries TRBV25-1 and TRBJ2-2, with D unresolved. The CDR3 length is 13 residues. Germline V lookup: CDR1 MGHDK, CDR2 SYGVNS. The V and J ends lost 3 bases and 4 bases respectively, with 6 bases between them. The CDR3 is CASSEVFTGELFF. CDR3 DNA: TGTGCCAGCAGTGAGGTGTTCACCGGGGAGCTGTTTTTT.

The rearrangement links TRBV6-1 to TRBJ2-2; tentative D call: TRBD2 (6 bases). The CDR3 is made up of 14 amino acids. Trimming took off 6 bases at V and 5 bases at J, with 13 bases between the two ends. From germline, CDR1 is MNHNS and CDR2 SASEGT. The DNA for the CDR3 is TGTGCCAGCAGACGGGACTTTGGTACCGGGGAGCTGTTTTTT. Residues: CASRRDFGTGELFF.